The entry below describes one TCR beta chain. The data originate from a study of Ad26.COV2.S vaccination and SARS-CoV-2 variants. Turning to the study itself: Donor had been placed in the Ad26.COV2.S arm of the COV1001 trial.

Repertoires were generated with immunoSEQ multiplex PCR, while TCRdb's copy carries only in-frame clones and drops some. The sample gives approximately 300,000 clones, approximately 80% of which show up once; around 2.2% is in the top ten. Described treatment: some 19 received Ad26.COV2.S at low or high dose, single or two shots; a few received placebo; per-sample allocation not given. Sampling was performed 63 days after the first vaccine or placebo injection. Boston supplied an adult donor aged 18-55 years. Germline values: CDR1 MNHEY, CDR2 SVGAGI. V trimming: 4 bases; J trimming: 3 bases; junction bases outside the gene matches: 2. This CDR3 is 14 amino acids long.

This sequence was found in a person between 18 and 65 years old who received the Ad26.COV2.S COVID-19 vaccine or a placebo. The input for sequencing was peripheral blood, taken in a trial of Ad26.COV2.S vaccine versus placebo. V usage is TRBV6-5 and J usage is TRBJ2-2, with 7 bases fitting TRBD1. The CDR3 DNA is TGTGCCAGCAGTTTAGACAGGGACACCGGGGAGCTGTTTTTT. Translated, it gives CASSLDRDTGELFF.